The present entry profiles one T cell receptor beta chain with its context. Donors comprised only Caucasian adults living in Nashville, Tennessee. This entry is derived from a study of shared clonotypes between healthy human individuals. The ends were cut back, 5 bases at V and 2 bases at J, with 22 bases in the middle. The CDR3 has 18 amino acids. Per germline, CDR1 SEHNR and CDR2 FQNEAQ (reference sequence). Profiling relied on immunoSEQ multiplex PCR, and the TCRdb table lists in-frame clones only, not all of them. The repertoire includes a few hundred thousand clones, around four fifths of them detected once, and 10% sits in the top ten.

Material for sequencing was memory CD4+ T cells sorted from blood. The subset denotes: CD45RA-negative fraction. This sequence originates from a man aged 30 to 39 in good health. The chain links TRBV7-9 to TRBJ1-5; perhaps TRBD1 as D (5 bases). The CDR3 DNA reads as TGTGCCAGCAGCAGCTTCTCTTGGGGCAGGGCAGGCAATCAGCCCCAGCATTTT. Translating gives CASSSFSWGRAGNQPQHF.